Following are 26 T cell receptor beta chains from one sample sequenced in a study of T-cell memory formation after mild COVID-19. TCRdb re-derived calls from the 5' RACE reads in MiXCR, one entry per CDR3 protein. The sample lists a few hundred thousand distinct CDR3 sequences; approximately 15% were seen once. The sequencing sample was made of PBMCs or a T cell subset sorted from them (not recorded which). The receptors stem from a man aged 18 to 35 who had mild COVID-19 (a few samples of this study predate the infection). Cell type and time point are not known.

The chain recombines TRBV12-5 with TRBJ2-7, with D maybe TRBD1 (5 bases). Per germline, CDR1 LGHNT and CDR2 FRNRAP. V was pared by 6 bases and J by 7 bases, with 16 bases between. The CDR3 is 13 amino acids. CDR3 protein: CASGPQGMNEQYF. In DNA form, the CDR3 reads TGTGCTAGTGGCCCCCAGGGTATGAATGAGCAGTACTTC.

This clonotype was seen only once. The chain couples TRBV29-1 to TRBJ1-5, with 9 bases matching TRBD1. This CDR3 comprises 12 residues. CDR1 and CDR2 (germline): SQVTM, ANQGSEA. The V and J ends lost 5 bases and 11 bases, in that order; junction bases with no gene match: 7. The CDR3 sequence is CSVSTGQGAQHF. Here the CDR3 DNA reads TGCAGCGTTAGTACGGGACAGGGCGCCCAGCATTTT.

The chain uses TRBV3-1 and TRBJ2-1; D is perhaps TRBD2 (5 bases). The CDR3 length is 11 residues. CDR1 LGHDT and CDR2 YNNKEL come from the germline V gene (reference sequence). The germline V and J ends were trimmed by 3 bases and 12 bases, with 9 bases remaining between them. The CDR3 reads CASSQGVGQFF. In DNA, the CDR3 is TGTGCCAGCAGCCAGGGAGTTGGGCAGTTCTTC.

J is TRBJ1-4 and V is TRBV6-5; 8 bases agree with TRBD1. The CDR3 contains 14 residues. Germline CDR1 is MNHEY and CDR2 is SVGAGI. The ends lost 5 bases at V and 8 bases at J; junction bases unmatched: 7. The CDR3 loop is CASSRTGSDEKLFF. For the CDR3, the DNA is TGTGCCAGCAGTCGGACAGGGTCAGACGAAAAACTGTTTTTT.

The chain is built from TRBV7-9 and TRBJ1-2, with 8 bases matching TRBD1. V was clipped by 6 bases and J by 0 bases; unmatched bases: 6. Per the germline V gene, CDR1 is SEHNR and CDR2 is FQNEAQ (reference sequence). The CDR3 has 15 residues. CDR3 residues: CASSRGQGTNYGYTF. As DNA, the CDR3 is TGTGCCAGCAGTCGAGGACAGGGCACTAACTATGGCTACACCTTC.

This clonotype was seen only a few times. The chain links TRBV20-1 to TRBJ1-3; D call uncertain. Between the trimmed V and J ends, which lost 5 bases and 0 bases, there was a span of 11 bases. This CDR3 is built from 14 residues. Germline V lookup: CDR1 DFQATT, CDR2 SNEGSKA (reference sequence). This CDR3 reads CSAGEASSGNTIYF. CDR3 DNA: TGCAGTGCTGGCGAAGCTTCCTCTGGAAACACCATATATTTT.

This clonotype turned up a few times. The chain employs TRBV5-5 and TRBJ2-3; no clear D. This CDR3 has 13 amino acids. CDR1 and CDR2 from the germline V gene are SGHKS and YYEKEE (reference sequence). V was pared by 1 base and J by 5 bases, with 8 bases between. CDR3 nucleotide sequence: TGTGCCAGCAGCTTGTGGGGTGGAGATACGCAGTATTTT. Translated, it gives CASSLWGGDTQYF.

The rearrangement links TRBV6-1 to TRBJ2-3; D is undetermined. In germline, CDR1 is MNHNS, CDR2 SASEGT. Trimming took off 7 bases at V and 5 bases at J, with 10 bases between the two ends. CDR3 length equals 12 residues. The CDR3 loop is CASTQGRDTQYF. The CDR3 coding sequence is TGTGCCAGCACCCAAGGGCGAGATACGCAGTATTTT.

The J gene is TRBJ1-2, the V gene TRBV20-1; D not certain. Deletions cut 5 bases from V and 10 bases from J, with 20 bases between. The CDR3 covers 13 residues. Looked up from germline, CDR1 is DFQATT and CDR2 is SNEGSKA (reference sequence). The CDR3 nucleotides are TGCAGTGCTCCCCTAGAAGGTTGGGTCAACTACACCTTC. Translating gives CSAPLEGWVNYTF.

This chain joins TRBV15 and TRBJ2-5, with D perhaps matching TRBD1 or TRBD2 (5 bases each). The CDR3 consists of 16 residues. Trimming stripped 5 bases from V and 1 base from J, with 17 bases between. Germline assignment: CDR1 LNHNV and CDR2 YYDKDF (reference sequence). As DNA, the CDR3 is TGTGCCACCAGCCAGACCGAGGGGCACGTCCAAGAGACCCAGTACTTC. Its protein is CATSQTEGHVQETQYF.

The chain employs TRBV3-1 and TRBJ1-2; maybe TRBD1 (5 bases). Germline CDR1 is LGHDT and CDR2 is YNNKEL (reference sequence). The V gene lost 4 bases and the J gene lost 4 bases, with 16 bases spanning the gap. The CDR3 length is 15 residues. The DNA for the CDR3 is TGTGCCAGCAGCCTACCCGGGGGGGATGGCTATGGCTACACCTTC. Its protein product is CASSLPGGDGYGYTF. The variable domain in full, with the rest retrieved from reference TRBV3-1 and TRBJ1-2, is DTAVSQTPKYLVTQMGNDKSIKCEQNLGHDTMYWYKQDSKKFLKIMFSYNNKELIINETVPNRFSPKSPDKAHLNLHINSLELGDSAVYFCASSLPGGDGYGYTFGSGTRLTVV.

The CDR3 DNA follows: TGTGCCAGCAGCTCACAGGGCGAGCAGTACTTC. Residues: CASSSQGEQYF. The J gene is TRBJ2-7, the V gene TRBV5-4, with D perhaps TRBD1 (6 bases). Germline values: CDR1 SGHNT, CDR2 YYREEE (reference sequence). V dropped 3 bases and J dropped 6 bases, with 7 bases sitting between them. The length of the CDR3 is 11 residues.

The chain joins TRBV6-5 to TRBJ2-2, with TRBD2 matching over 14 bases. Looked up from germline, CDR1 is MNHEY and CDR2 is SVGAGI. Trimming took 2 bases from V and 1 from J; bases not matched to a gene: 0. The CDR3 runs 17 residues. The CDR3 spells CASSYGTSGGNTGELFF. The CDR3 DNA follows: TGTGCCAGCAGTTACGGGACTAGCGGGGGGAACACCGGGGAGCTGTTTTTT.

The V and J genes are TRBV4-1 and TRBJ1-5, with D uncertain. Trimming pared 3 bases from V and 0 bases from J, leaving 18 bases between. The CDR3 has 18 residues. CDR1 and CDR2 from the germline V gene are MGHRA and YSYEKL. CDR3 region: CASSQGLFAGSSNQPQHF. In DNA, the CDR3 is TGCGCCAGCAGCCAGGGGTTGTTCGCTGGCAGTAGCAATCAGCCCCAGCATTTT.

The genes are TRBV7-9 and TRBJ2-7; the D gene is possibly TRBD2 (5 bases). V gave up 6 bases and J gave up 6 bases, with 12 bases separating them. Germline V gives CDR1 SEHNR, CDR2 FQNEAQ (reference sequence). This CDR3 has 12 residues. The CDR3 sequence: CASSQEGLEQYV. DNA for the CDR3: TGTGCCAGCAGTCAAGAGGGTCTCGAGCAGTACGTC.

In DNA form, the CDR3 reads TGTGCCAGCAGTTACTCGGACCCAGGGGGACTCACAGATACGCAGTATTTT. It is translated as CASSYSDPGGLTDTQYF. This chain connects TRBV6-5 to TRBJ2-3, with D perhaps TRBD1 (7 bases). This CDR3 has 17 residues. Trimming took off 0 bases at V and 2 bases at J, with 15 bases between the two ends. Germline lookup yields CDR1 MNHEY and CDR2 SVGAGI.

Ten or more counts support this clonotype. CDR3 in DNA: TGTGCCAGCAGTTTGACAGGGGGCTACGAGCAGTACGTC. Translated, it gives CASSLTGGYEQYV. The chain uses TRBV12-3 or TRBV12-4 and TRBJ2-7; 9 bases fit TRBD1. The CDR3 covers 13 residues. After removal of 3 bases from V and 3 bases from J, the junction contained 0 bases not matched to a gene.

The rearrangement links TRBV7-9 to TRBJ2-7, with 14 nucleotides matching TRBD2. This CDR3 is 15 amino acids long. The V segment lost 4 bases and the J segment 5 bases; nucleotides outside the gene matches: 4. Germline V gene sequence: CDR1 SEHNR, CDR2 FQNEAQ (reference sequence). This CDR3 is CASSSGLAGAHEQYF. The CDR3 region has the DNA TGTGCCAGCAGCTCGGGACTAGCGGGGGCCCACGAGCAGTACTTC.

The chain links TRBV28 to TRBJ2-5; 11 bases agree with TRBD2. This CDR3 is 16 amino acids long. V lost 8 bases, J lost 7 bases, and 15 bases stayed unmatched. Looked up from germline, CDR1 is MDHEN and CDR2 is SYDVKM. The CDR3 region has the DNA TGTGCCAGCGCAACCCCTAGCGGGGGGCGCCGCGGGACCCAGTACTTC. Amino acids: CASATPSGGRRGTQYF.

V is TRBV4-2 and J is TRBJ2-4; the D call may be TRBD1 or TRBD2 (6 bases each). Germline-derived CDR1 and CDR2 are LGHNA and YNFKEQ. Trimming removed 9 bases from V and 8 bases from J, with 17 bases in between. CDR3 length: 13 amino acids. The DNA of the CDR3 is TGTGCCAGTAGGGGGGTTTCCGCGGACATTCAGTACTTC. Translated: CASRGVSADIQYF.

This clonotype has only one observation. The chain recombines TRBV12-3 or TRBV12-4 with TRBJ2-5, with D possibly being TRBD2 (5 bases). The V and J ends lost 5 bases and 2 bases respectively, with 12 bases between them. The CDR3 runs to 14 residues. CDR3 residues: CASSPLAWQETQYF. CDR3 sequence (DNA): TGTGCCAGCAGTCCCTTAGCGTGGCAAGAGACCCAGTACTTC.

V gene TRBV10-3 combines with J gene TRBJ2-7, with a possible D match to TRBD1 (6 bases). CDR3 length: 13 amino acids. Per the germline V gene, CDR1 is ENHRY and CDR2 is SYGVKD. V was trimmed by 2 bases and J by 6 bases, leaving 11 bases between them. Written as DNA, the CDR3 is TGTGCCATCAGTGAGCACGAGGGGGTCGAGCAGTACTTC. This sequence encodes CAISEHEGVEQYF.

The table lists this clonotype with many counts. This chain joins TRBV12-3 or TRBV12-4 and TRBJ2-1; D unclear. This CDR3 has 12 residues. Trimming removed 3 bases at V and 4 bases at J, with 4 bases between. The CDR3 DNA follows: TGTGCCAGCAGTTTGATATACAATGAGCAGTTCTTC. Encoded protein: CASSLIYNEQFF.

The chain employs TRBV6-4 and TRBJ2-3, with TRBD1 as a possible D gene (6 bases). Germline V lookup: CDR1 MRHNA, CDR2 SNTAGT. Trimming removed 0 bases from V and 2 bases from J, with 12 bases in between. The CDR3 has 16 amino acids. The CDR3 bases are TGTGCCAGCAGTGACTCGGCAGGGGCGATCACAGATACGCAGTATTTT. This codes for CASSDSAGAITDTQYF.

The chain links TRBV7-2 to TRBJ1-1, with a tentative D call TRBD1 (6 bases). The CDR3 is 14 residues long. V shed 5 bases and J shed 3 bases, with 13 bases lying between them. Germline CDR1 and CDR2: SGHTA and FQGNSA. CDR3 nucleotides: TGTGCCAGCAGCGCCGGAGGGGGGCACACTGAAGCTTTCTTT. It is translated as CASSAGGGHTEAFF.

This rearrangement joins TRBV12-3 or TRBV12-4 to TRBJ2-7, with TRBD2 matching 10 bases. This CDR3 comprises 14 residues. Trimming cost V 7 bases and J 4 bases; bases outside gene matches: 7. CDR3 in amino acids: CASTRSGGPYEQYF. DNA of the CDR3: TGTGCCAGCACCCGTAGCGGGGGGCCTTACGAGCAGTACTTC.